The rows below give T cell receptor beta chains drawn from one sample of a study of regulatory T cells in long-lasting Graves disease. From the multiplex PCR reads, TCRdb called clonotypes with MiXCR, one entry per CDR3 protein. This table holds about 240,000 distinct CDR3 sequences, 20% found once. The sample in question was peripheral blood mononuclear cells (PBMCs), obtained at new diagnosis, from a patient treated with antithyroid drugs. The receptors shown here come from a female donor with Graves disease. CDR3s include the opening cysteine and the closing phenylalanine or tryptophan. Fields, in order: clone size, D gene, J gene, V gene, CDR3 protein, CDR3 DNA. The D gene is left open where the match is weak. Not every row has a clone size; where given, it reads once, few, many or a size class.

size: many
D: .
J: TRBJ2-1
V: TRBV20-1
CDR3: CSAPLSGLSYNEQFF
DNA: TGCAGTGCCCCGCTTTCAGGTCTCTCCTACAATGAGCAGTTCTTC

size: many
D: .
J: TRBJ2-7
V: TRBV4-2
CDR3: CASSQDLDSSYEQYF
DNA: TGTGCCAGCAGCCAAGATCTTGACAGCTCCTACGAGCAGTACTTC

size: few
D: .
J: TRBJ2-1
V: TRBV19
CDR3: CASRLSGWSPGNEQFF
DNA: TGTGCCAGTAGACTGTCGGGGTGGTCTCCGGGGAACGAGCAGTTCTTC

size: many
D: .
J: TRBJ2-7
V: TRBV29-1
CDR3: CSVEDTGASYEQYF
DNA: TGCAGCGTTGAAGATACGGGAGCCTCCTACGAGCAGTACTTC

size: .
D: TRBD1
J: TRBJ1-5
V: TRBV7-9
CDR3: CASSRDRGPNQPQHF
DNA: TGTGCCAGCAGCCGGGACAGGGGACCCAATCAGCCCCAGCATTTT

size: many
D: .
J: TRBJ2-3
V: TRBV7-9
CDR3: CASSLVATPKTDTQYF
DNA: TGTGCCAGCAGCTTAGTCGCCACTCCAAAAACAGATACGCAGTATTTT

size: many
D: .
J: TRBJ2-1
V: TRBV18
CDR3: CASSPPMLADYNEQFF
DNA: TGTGCCAGCTCACCACCGATGTTAGCGGACTACAATGAGCAGTTCTTC

size: few
D: TRBD2
J: TRBJ2-3
V: TRBV6-2/TRBV6-3
CDR3: CASRAVGGAGDTQYF
DNA: TGTGCCAGCAGAGCTGTCGGGGGGGCGGGAGATACGCAGTATTTT

size: many
D: .
J: TRBJ2-3
V: TRBV24-1
CDR3: CATSDLSGPVSDTQYF
DNA: TGTGCCACCAGTGATTTGAGTGGGCCGGTCTCAGATACGCAGTATTTT

size: many
D: TRBD1
J: TRBJ2-7
V: TRBV7-2
CDR3: CASSFRQGDYEQYF
DNA: TGTGCCAGCAGCTTCCGACAGGGTGACTACGAGCAGTACTTC

size: many
D: TRBD1
J: TRBJ2-7
V: TRBV20-1
CDR3: CSALPGQSPYEQYF
DNA: TGCAGTGCTCTACCGGGACAGTCCCCCTACGAGCAGTACTTC

size: .
D: .
J: TRBJ1-6
V: TRBV9
CDR3: CASSVTGSGDNSPLHF
DNA: TGTGCCAGCAGCGTAACTGGGTCAGGAGATAATTCACCCCTCCACTTT

size: many
D: .
J: TRBJ1-2
V: TRBV6-1
CDR3: CASSPGAGGTYGYTF
DNA: TGTGCCAGCAGTCCGGGGGCTGGAGGGACCTATGGCTACACCTTC

size: many
D: TRBD1
J: TRBJ1-2
V: TRBV7-3
CDR3: CASSPGQGFGYGYTF
DNA: TGTGCCAGCAGCCCGGGACAGGGATTTGGCTATGGCTACACCTTC

size: medium-sized
D: TRBD1
J: TRBJ2-1
V: TRBV10-2
CDR3: CASSEQGDYNEQFF
DNA: TGCGCCAGCAGTGAACAGGGGGACTACAATGAGCAGTTCTTC

size: few
D: TRBD1
J: TRBJ1-4
V: TRBV6-5
CDR3: CASSYHGRDSEKLYF
DNA: TGTGCCAGCAGTTACCATGGCCGGGACAGTGAAAAACTGTATTTT

size: few
D: TRBD1
J: TRBJ2-7
V: TRBV4-3
CDR3: CASSQDSQGREQYF
DNA: TGCGCCAGCAGCCAAGACTCACAGGGGCGGGAGCAGTACTTC

size: .
D: .
J: TRBJ1-1
V: TRBV30
CDR3: CAWSGGGVNTEAFF
DNA: TGTGCCTGGAGTGGCGGGGGGGTAAACACTGAAGCTTTCTTT

size: many
D: .
J: TRBJ1-1
V: TRBV20-1
CDR3: CSADSGTETTEAFF
DNA: TGCAGTGCTGACTCCGGGACGGAGACCACTGAAGCTTTCTTT

size: .
D: .
J: TRBJ2-3
V: TRBV12-3/TRBV12-4
CDR3: CASSLVLIQTDTQYF
DNA: TGTGCCAGCAGCTTGGTCCTAATTCAGACAGATACGCAGTATTTT